This T cell receptor beta chain emerged from a study of regulatory T cells in long-lasting Graves disease. Study-wide results and limits: Persistent disease showed a preference for TRBV28, TRBJ1-2 and TRBJ2-5.

Specified time point: newly diagnosed GD, antithyroid drugs for less than 3 months. The authors made the TCR library using RNA they extracted from PBMCs. Each of the patients was recruited from an endocrinology department situated in Xi'an, China. The germline V gene encodes CDR1 DFQATT and CDR2 SNEGSKA (reference sequence). The CDR3 runs to 12 residues. The germline V and J ends were trimmed by 2 bases and 5 bases, with 9 bases remaining between them. The authors built TCR beta libraries using iRepertoire HTBI primers and Arm-PCR of CDR3 regions. TCRdb reanalysed the multiplex PCR reads using MiXCR and keeps one entry per CDR3 protein. The sample consists of approximately 480,000 distinct CDR3 sequences, roughly 16% of them appearing once. As to this clonotype: What it binds is not known.

The same specimen was also included in a second study, on T cells in Graves' hyperthyroidism and ophthalmopathy. This second report adds: The HTBI primer set was used in a first-round RT-PCR of the TCR CDR3. Median prediction lead before ophthalmopathy onset was 6.5 months with the model.

This chain links TRBV20-1 with TRBJ1-1; the D is unclear. The sequencing here drew on peripheral blood mononuclear cells (PBMCs), taken at new diagnosis, from a patient treated with antithyroid drugs. This receptor was obtained from a man aged 35 to 55 with Graves disease. The CDR3 DNA is TGCAGTGCTAGAATCCCTCCAACTGAAGCTTTCTTT. It encodes CSARIPPTEAFF.